The sequence of this T cell receptor (beta chain) was determined in a study of blood T cell repertoires in COVID-19. Assay used: immunoSEQ multiplex PCR; TCRdb lists only in-frame clones, some missing. The table shows 540,000 or so clones, with about 89% occurring only once. Germline assignment: CDR1 LGHDT and CDR2 YNNKEL (reference sequence). CDR3 length: 16 residues. Losses at the gene ends were 6 bases for V and 5 bases for J; bases not matched to a gene: 4. The sequenced sample consisted of peripheral blood. The chain recombines TRBV3-1 (or the pseudogene TRBV3-2) with TRBJ2-2; 15 bases fit TRBD2. This receptor was taken from a woman in her forties or fifties with COVID-19, enrolled during active disease. The CDR3 sequence: CASSGLAGGLTGELFF. The CDR3 DNA follows: TGTGCCAGCAGTGGACTAGCGGGGGGGCTAACCGGGGAGCTGTTTTTT.